This TCR beta chain originates from a study of blood T cell repertoires in COVID-19. The CDR3 extends over 14 amino acids. After removal of 7 bases from V and 5 bases from J, the junction contained 7 bases not matched to a gene. Germline V gives CDR1 SNHLY, CDR2 FYNNEI. In the source study's methods: Amplified reference gene primers provided the basis for estimating nucleated cell counts. Here immunoSEQ multiplex PCR was the method, and the copy in TCRdb shows in-frame clones only, minus some. V and J calls plus clone size are reproduced from that table; the DNA served to infer D and trimming. Of under 100,000 clones in the sample, about 85% were seen once. This clone was recorded once.

The chain has TRBV2 and TRBJ2-5; 10 bases are shared with TRBD1. The sequence was obtained from a man aged 80 or over with active or convalescent COVID-19. Sequencing was performed on peripheral blood. The CDR3 bases are TGTGCCAGCACCAAGACAGGGGGCTTCGAGACCCAGTACTTC. Residues: CASTKTGGFETQYF. The full variable domain, in which reference TRBV2 and TRBJ2-5 provide the parts outside the CDR3, is EPEVTQTPSHQVTQMGQEVILRCVPISNHLYFYWYRQILGQKVEFLVSFYNNEISEKSEIFDDQFSVERPDGSNFTLKIRSTKLEDSAMYFCASTKTGGFETQYFGPGTRLLVL.